The entry that follows covers one T cell receptor beta chain sequence. The sample comes from a study of early T cells in non-severe SARS-CoV-2 infection. Background on the study: Investigators sequenced bulk RNA drawn from unsorted whole blood, and chains remained unpaired.

The TCR library protocol was used to attach unique molecular identifiers. These identifiers were attached to individual cDNA molecules. TCRdb processed the 5' RACE reads anew with MiXCR; each CDR3 protein has one entry. The sample yields tens of thousands of distinct CDR3 sequences, approximately 6% seen once. The CDR3 covers 13 residues. V was pared by 4 bases and J by 12 bases, with 16 bases between. CDR1 is SGHTA, CDR2 FQGNSA, per germline. This receptor was taken from an adult who was a healthcare worker with PCR-confirmed SARS-CoV-2 infection or an uninfected control (not recorded which). Sequenced material: whole blood. This chain uses TRBV7-2 with TRBJ2-1, with a tentative D call TRBD2 (5 bases). CDR3 residues: CASSSPDQAGQFF. CDR3 sequence (DNA): TGTGCCAGCAGCTCCCCGGACCAGGCGGGGCAGTTCTTC.